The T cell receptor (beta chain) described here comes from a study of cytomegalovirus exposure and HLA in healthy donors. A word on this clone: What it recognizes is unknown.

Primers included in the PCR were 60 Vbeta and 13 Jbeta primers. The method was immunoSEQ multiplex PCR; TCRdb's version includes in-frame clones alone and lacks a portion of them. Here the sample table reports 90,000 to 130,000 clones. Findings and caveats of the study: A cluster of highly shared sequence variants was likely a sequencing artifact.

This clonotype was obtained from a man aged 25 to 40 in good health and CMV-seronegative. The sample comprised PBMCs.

Here the CDR3 DNA reads TGTGCCAGCAGTTACCCAGGGATGAGCACTGAAGCTTTCTTT. It yields the protein CASSYPGMSTEAFF. The gene calls are TRBV6-6 and TRBJ1-1; TRBD1 might be the D (5 bases). V lost 2 bases and J 4 bases, leaving 11 bases between the germline ends. The CDR3 length is 14 residues. Germline V gene sequence: CDR1 MNHNY, CDR2 SVGAGI (reference sequence).